One and the same sample provided the 3 T cell receptor beta chains below, sequenced in a study of cytomegalovirus exposure and HLA in healthy donors. The study ran its PCR with 60 Vbeta and 13 Jbeta primers. The repertoire was sequenced with immunoSEQ multiplex PCR; TCRdb's copy has only in-frame clones and lacks some. The sample has more than 80,000 clones, about three quarters seen once. Specimen: PBMCs. These receptors came from a boy aged 5-17 years in good health and CMV-seronegative.

J is TRBJ2-2 and V is TRBV6-6; D perhaps matches TRBD2 (5 bases). Per the germline V gene, CDR1 is MNHNY and CDR2 is SVGAGI (reference sequence). V lost 7 bases, J lost 6 bases, and 12 bases lay in between. The length of the CDR3 is 13 residues. CDR3 in amino acids: CASIDWESGELFF. Written as DNA, the CDR3 is TGTGCCAGCATCGACTGGGAGTCCGGGGAGCTGTTTTTT.

The rearrangement links TRBV4-3 to TRBJ1-5; TRBD1 matches at 9 bases. Trimming cost V 4 bases and J 7 bases; bases outside gene matches: 8. Germline V gene data show CDR1 as LGHNA and CDR2 as YSLEER. There are 15 residues in the CDR3. This CDR3 is CASSRGQGLRQPQHF. DNA of the CDR3: TGCGCCAGCAGCCGAGGACAGGGGTTAAGGCAGCCCCAGCATTTT.

This sequence joins TRBV7-2 and TRBJ1-2, with D perhaps matching TRBD1 (5 bases). The CDR3 is made up of 13 amino acids. Germline V CDR1 and CDR2: SGHTA, FQGNSA. V lost 1 base and J 3 bases, leaving 6 bases between the germline ends. CDR3 in DNA: TGTGCCAGCAGCTTAGGCAGGGACTATGGCTACACCTTC. Protein sequence: CASSLGRDYGYTF.